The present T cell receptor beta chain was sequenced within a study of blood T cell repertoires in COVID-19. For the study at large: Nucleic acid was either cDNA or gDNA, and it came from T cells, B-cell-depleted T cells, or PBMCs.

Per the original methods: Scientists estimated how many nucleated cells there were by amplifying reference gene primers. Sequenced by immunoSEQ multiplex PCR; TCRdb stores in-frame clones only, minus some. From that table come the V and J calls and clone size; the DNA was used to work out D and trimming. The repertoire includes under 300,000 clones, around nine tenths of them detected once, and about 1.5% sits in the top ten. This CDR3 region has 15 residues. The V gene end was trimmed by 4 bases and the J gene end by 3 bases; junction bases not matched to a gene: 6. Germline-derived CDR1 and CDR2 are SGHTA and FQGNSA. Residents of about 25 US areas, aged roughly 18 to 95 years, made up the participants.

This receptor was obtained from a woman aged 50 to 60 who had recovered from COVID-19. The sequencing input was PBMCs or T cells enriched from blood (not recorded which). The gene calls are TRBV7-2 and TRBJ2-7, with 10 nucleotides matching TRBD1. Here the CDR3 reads CASSSRGTGDYEQYF. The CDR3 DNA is TGTGCCAGCAGCTCCAGAGGGACAGGGGACTACGAGCAGTACTTC.